The rows below give T cell receptor beta chains drawn from one sample of a study of CD8+CD57+ T cells in acquired aplastic anemia. A single record per CDR3 protein comes from TCRdb applying MiXCR to the reads. The table has about 98,000 distinct CDR3 sequences, roughly 70% seen once; the top ten hold 65%. Specimen: sorted CD4+, CD8+, or CD8+CD57+ T cells (not recorded which) from PBMCs. The receptors come from a human donor with aplastic anemia. The CDR3 runs from the conserved cysteine through the conserved F or W. Each record gives: V gene, clone size, D gene, J gene, CDR3 DNA, CDR3 protein. The D gene is left open where the match is weak. The size field is filled for only some rows; it gives once, few, many or a size class.

V gene: TRBV4-1
clone size: many
D gene: NA
J gene: TRBJ1-1
CDR3 DNA: TGCGCCAGCAGCCAAGATAATCGGGGGGTGAAGGAAGCTTTCTTT
CDR3 protein: CASSQDNRGVKEAFF

V gene: TRBV4-2
clone size: NA
D gene: TRBD1
J gene: TRBJ2-2
CDR3 DNA: TGTGCCAGCACCCAAGTTCGGGACAGGGCGAGCACCGGGGAGCTGTTTTTT
CDR3 protein: CASTQVRDRASTGELFF

V gene: TRBV7-8
clone size: few
D gene: NA
J gene: TRBJ2-1
CDR3 DNA: TGTGCCAGCAGCTTCTACAATGAGCAGTTCTTC
CDR3 protein: CASSFYNEQFF

V gene: TRBV5-6
clone size: NA
D gene: TRBD1
J gene: TRBJ1-5
CDR3 DNA: TGTGCCAGCAGCTTGTCTCTTGGGACAGGGGTCGATCAGCCCCAGCATTTT
CDR3 protein: CASSLSLGTGVDQPQHF

V gene: TRBV20-1
clone size: few
D gene: TRBD2
J gene: TRBJ2-1
CDR3 DNA: TGCAGTGCCAGGCCCTCAGCGGGGGGGCCTAATGAGCAGTTCTTC
CDR3 protein: CSARPSAGGPNEQFF

V gene: TRBV24-1
clone size: few
D gene: NA
J gene: TRBJ2-3
CDR3 DNA: TGTGCCACCAGTGAGGCAGGAGCCACCGACACAGATACGCAGTATTTT
CDR3 protein: CATSEAGATDTDTQYF

V gene: TRBV15
clone size: NA
D gene: TRBD1
J gene: TRBJ1-2
CDR3 DNA: TGTGCCACCAGCAGAGGAACCGGGACAGTAGTCTATGGCTACACCTTC
CDR3 protein: CATSRGTGTVVYGYTF

V gene: TRBV24-1
clone size: few
D gene: TRBD1
J gene: TRBJ1-2
CDR3 DNA: TGTGCCACCAGCACCCAGGGGGAAGAGTATGGCTACACCTTC
CDR3 protein: CATSTQGEEYGYTF

V gene: TRBV7-9
clone size: many
D gene: NA
J gene: TRBJ1-1
CDR3 DNA: TGTGCCAGCAGCTCAATACAGAGGAACACTGAAGCTTTCTTT
CDR3 protein: CASSSIQRNTEAFF

V gene: TRBV24-1
clone size: NA
D gene: NA
J gene: TRBJ1-1
CDR3 DNA: TGTGCCACCAGTGACGGGACCATGAACACTGAAGCTTTCTTT
CDR3 protein: CATSDGTMNTEAFF

V gene: TRBV10-3
clone size: few
D gene: NA
J gene: TRBJ1-2
CDR3 DNA: TGTGCCATCTCAGAGGGAGGCGGCTATGGCTACACCTTC
CDR3 protein: CAISEGGGYGYTF

V gene: TRBV19
clone size: once
D gene: NA
J gene: TRBJ1-2
CDR3 DNA: TGTGCCAGTAGTACACAAGCTGTTCATGGCTACACCTTC
CDR3 protein: CASSTQAVHGYTF

V gene: TRBV10-3
clone size: NA
D gene: NA
J gene: TRBJ1-3
CDR3 DNA: TGTGCCATCAGTGAGCGTACGCTCTCTGGAAACACCATATATTTT
CDR3 protein: CAISERTLSGNTIYF

V gene: TRBV6-1
clone size: NA
D gene: NA
J gene: TRBJ2-7
CDR3 DNA: TGTGCCAGCAGTACCTCACAGGCTTGGACCTCCTACGAGCAGTACTTC
CDR3 protein: CASSTSQAWTSYEQYF

V gene: TRBV20-1
clone size: NA
D gene: NA
J gene: TRBJ2-7
CDR3 DNA: TGCAGTGCTCAGTCTGCGGTCGGCTACGAGCAGTACTTC
CDR3 protein: CSAQSAVGYEQYF

V gene: TRBV20-1
clone size: NA
D gene: NA
J gene: TRBJ2-1
CDR3 DNA: TGCAGTGCTAGCGGGGGCCAGAGCTCCTACAATGAGCAGTTCTTC
CDR3 protein: CSASGGQSSYNEQFF

V gene: TRBV7-2
clone size: NA
D gene: NA
J gene: TRBJ1-6
CDR3 DNA: TGCGCCAGCAGCCAAGAGGGGGGGTCACCCCTCCACTTT
CDR3 protein: CASSQEGGSPLHF

V gene: TRBV24-1
clone size: NA
D gene: TRBD1
J gene: TRBJ2-2
CDR3 DNA: TGTGCCACTAGTGAGGGACAGTCGACCGGGGAGCTGTTTTTT
CDR3 protein: CATSEGQSTGELFF

V gene: TRBV20-1
clone size: NA
D gene: NA
J gene: TRBJ2-3
CDR3 DNA: TGCAGTGCTTATCCCCGGGACCGCTCTAATACGCAGTATTTT
CDR3 protein: CSAYPRDRSNTQYF

V gene: TRBV20-1
clone size: NA
D gene: NA
J gene: TRBJ1-1
CDR3 DNA: TGCAGTGCTTGGTACAGGGAGGACACTGAAGCTTTCTTT
CDR3 protein: CSAWYREDTEAFF

V gene: TRBV15
clone size: once
D gene: NA
J gene: TRBJ2-7
CDR3 DNA: TGTGCCACCAGCAGAGATTGGCGCCTGAGCTACGAGCAGTACTTC
CDR3 protein: CATSRDWRLSYEQYF

V gene: TRBV5-4
clone size: many
D gene: NA
J gene: TRBJ2-1
CDR3 DNA: TGTGCCAGCAGCTCAAGTAATGAGCAGTTCTTC
CDR3 protein: CASSSSNEQFF

V gene: TRBV20-1
clone size: NA
D gene: TRBD2
J gene: TRBJ2-7
CDR3 DNA: TGCAGTGCTGAGCGGGGCCACGAGCAGTACTTC
CDR3 protein: CSAERGHEQYF

V gene: TRBV19
clone size: NA
D gene: TRBD2
J gene: TRBJ2-7
CDR3 DNA: TGTGCCAGTAGTTTCGCGGGGGGCTCCTACGAGCAGTACTTC
CDR3 protein: CASSFAGGSYEQYF

V gene: TRBV2
clone size: NA
D gene: NA
J gene: TRBJ2-2
CDR3 DNA: TGTGCCAGCAGGAGCCCGACAGACACCGGGGAGCTGTTTTTT
CDR3 protein: CASRSPTDTGELFF

V gene: TRBV10-3
clone size: NA
D gene: NA
J gene: TRBJ2-7
CDR3 DNA: TGTGCCATCAGCACACCGGGCGAGCAGTACTTC
CDR3 protein: CAISTPGEQYF

V gene: TRBV20-1
clone size: NA
D gene: TRBD2
J gene: TRBJ2-7
CDR3 DNA: TGCAGTGCACGACTAGCGGGAGAGGTCTACGAGCAGTACTTC
CDR3 protein: CSARLAGEVYEQYF

V gene: TRBV5-1
clone size: NA
D gene: TRBD2
J gene: TRBJ2-1
CDR3 DNA: TGCGCCAGCAGCTTGACTAGCGGGGGGGGCAATGAGCAGTTCTTC
CDR3 protein: CASSLTSGGGNEQFF

V gene: TRBV2
clone size: few
D gene: NA
J gene: TRBJ2-7
CDR3 DNA: TGTGCCAGCAGTGGGAAGTACGAGCAGTACTTC
CDR3 protein: CASSGKYEQYF

V gene: TRBV14
clone size: NA
D gene: NA
J gene: TRBJ1-1
CDR3 DNA: TGTGCCAGCAGCCAAGGGGTAAGGACAGCGAACACTGAAGCTTTCTTT
CDR3 protein: CASSQGVRTANTEAFF

V gene: TRBV30
clone size: few
D gene: TRBD1
J gene: TRBJ2-5
CDR3 DNA: TGTGCCTGGAGTCCGGGACAGAGCCAAGAGACCCAGTACTTC
CDR3 protein: CAWSPGQSQETQYF

V gene: TRBV6-4
clone size: NA
D gene: TRBD2
J gene: TRBJ2-2
CDR3 DNA: TGTGCCAGCAAACGGGGGGAGGTCACCGGGGAGCTGTTCTTT
CDR3 protein: CASKRGEVTGELFF

V gene: TRBV10-1
clone size: NA
D gene: TRBD1
J gene: TRBJ2-5
CDR3 DNA: TGCGCCAGCAGTGAAACGACAGGGGGGTTGCAGGAGACCCAGTACTTC
CDR3 protein: CASSETTGGLQETQYF

V gene: TRBV25-1
clone size: NA
D gene: NA
J gene: TRBJ2-3
CDR3 DNA: TGTGCCAGCAGTGAATCCCCGGGACGTAAAGCCGCCACAGATACGCAGTATTTT
CDR3 protein: CASSESPGRKAATDTQYF

V gene: TRBV5-4
clone size: NA
D gene: NA
J gene: TRBJ1-6
CDR3 DNA: TGTGCCAGCCGACTGAATAATTCACCCCTCCACTTT
CDR3 protein: CASRLNNSPLHF

V gene: TRBV12-3/TRBV12-4
clone size: NA
D gene: TRBD1
J gene: TRBJ1-1
CDR3 DNA: TGTGCCAGCAGTTTAGGGACGCCAGGGGGGAACACTGAAGCTTTCTTT
CDR3 protein: CASSLGTPGGNTEAFF

V gene: TRBV2
clone size: NA
D gene: NA
J gene: TRBJ2-3
CDR3 DNA: TGTGCCAGCAGCGCAAACCAAATAAGCGGAGATACGCAGTATTTT
CDR3 protein: CASSANQISGDTQYF

V gene: TRBV2
clone size: once
D gene: TRBD1
J gene: TRBJ2-3
CDR3 DNA: TGTGTCAGCAGTGAAGCCTGGACAGGGAGCACAGATACGCAGTATTTT
CDR3 protein: CVSSEAWTGSTDTQYF

V gene: TRBV19
clone size: NA
D gene: TRBD1
J gene: TRBJ2-3
CDR3 DNA: TGTGCCAGTCACCTGACAGGGTTGGGAACAGATACGCAGTATTTT
CDR3 protein: CASHLTGLGTDTQYF

V gene: TRBV2
clone size: few
D gene: NA
J gene: TRBJ1-5
CDR3 DNA: TGTGCCAGCAGTGATCTAGGGGGAAATCAGCCCCAGCATTTT
CDR3 protein: CASSDLGGNQPQHF

V gene: TRBV24-1
clone size: NA
D gene: NA
J gene: TRBJ2-3
CDR3 DNA: TGTGCCACCAGTCAAGGTATGGGGACGCAGTATTTT
CDR3 protein: CATSQGMGTQYF